The clone carrying this T cell receptor beta chain was found once. This CDR3 is built from 12 residues. The germline V gene has CDR1 SNHLY and CDR2 FYNNEI. V trimming: 7 bases; J trimming: 7 bases; junction bases outside the gene matches: 6. Sequencing was performed with immunoSEQ multiplex PCR; in TCRdb, only in-frame clones are kept and a portion is missing. The sample consists of 25,000 to 35,000 clones, approximately 80% of them appearing once. This sample's time point: peripheral blood 6 weeks after treatment start. The sample is drawn from a study of PD-L1 blockade in urothelial cancer. Turning to the study itself: Analyses used blood from 3 weeks (second dose) and 6 weeks after treatment start.

This rearrangement joins TRBV2 to TRBJ2-7; 8 bases line up with TRBD1. The TCR sequence derives from a man in his 70s with urothelial cancer. Here the sequenced sample was PBMCs, taken around atezolizumab (anti-PD-L1) treatment. The CDR3 here is CASKQGAREQYF. CDR3 DNA: TGTGCCAGCAAGCAGGGGGCAAGGGAGCAGTACTTC.